What follows describes a single T cell receptor beta chain. Its target is not known. Amplification of TCR beta CDR3 regions used RNA as the template. HTBI primers were employed in a first-round RT-PCR of the TCR CDR3. TCRdb re-called the multiplex PCR reads with MiXCR, one entry per CDR3 protein. The table shows tens of thousands of distinct CDR3 sequences, with 45% occurring only once. The germline gives CDR1 SGHVS, CDR2 FQNEAQ. The V end was cut by 5 bases, the J end by 3 bases, with 14 bases between. The CDR3 runs 14 residues. This entry comes from a study of T cells in Graves' hyperthyroidism and ophthalmopathy. Study-level points and caveats: A 13 V-J signature model discriminated ophthalmopathy versus stable hyperthyroidism.

Used for diagnoses were clinical symptoms, serum thyroxine and TRAb, thyroid ultrasound and orbital computed tomography. The PBMCs had their origin in 10 ml of fresh peripheral blood. The sample comprised blood. J is TRBJ2-7 and V is TRBV7-8; D is undetermined. This sequence was found in a woman younger than 45 with Graves' hyperthyroidism. The CDR3 sequence is CASSPRRIHYEQYF. The CDR3 DNA reads as TGTGCCAGCAGCCCCCGACGGATCCACTACGAGCAGTACTTC.